The 8 T cell receptor beta chains in this list originate from one sample, sequenced in a study of T cells in Graves' hyperthyroidism and ophthalmopathy. There were TCR beta CDR3 regions amplified from RNA transcripts. RT-PCR in the first round (using the HTBI primer set) targeted the TCR CDR3. A single record per CDR3 protein comes from TCRdb applying MiXCR to the multiplex PCR reads. The sample has around 540,000 distinct CDR3 sequences; around 42% are singletons. Input material: peripheral blood or thyroid tissue (not recorded which). The receptors here all came from a woman between 18 and 30 years old with Graves' hyperthyroidism.

The chain recombines TRBV11-2 with TRBJ1-2; 8 positions match TRBD1. J lost 4 bases, V lost 8 bases, and 9 bases had no gene match. This CDR3 spans 14 amino acids. Germline V gene lookup returns CDR1 SGHAT and CDR2 FQNNGV. The chain's CDR3 is CASLAGQGGYGYTF. The CDR3 coding sequence is TGTGCCAGCTTGGCCGGACAGGGTGGCTATGGCTACACCTTC. Full variable domain (remainder filled in from reference TRBV11-2 and TRBJ1-2): EAGVAQSPRYKIIEKRQSVAFWCNPISGHATLYWYQQILGQGPKLLIQFQNNGVVDDSQLPKDRFSAERLKGVDSTLKIQPAKLEDSAVYLCASLAGQGGYGYTFGSGTRLTVV.

This clonotype has a handful of counts. CDR3 sequence: CASSIQGPYEQYF. CDR3 in DNA: TGTGCCAGTAGTATCCAGGGGCCGTACGAGCAGTACTTC. The chain has TRBV7-2 and TRBJ2-7; perhaps TRBD1 as D (6 bases). The CDR3 length is 13 residues. The germline gives CDR1 SGHTA, CDR2 FQGNSA. The ends were cut back, 9 bases at V and 4 bases at J, with 16 bases in the middle. The full variable domain, with the rest looked up from reference TRBV7-2 and TRBJ2-7, is GAGVSQSPSNKVTEKGKDVELRCDPISGHTALYWYRQSLGQGLEFLIYFQGNSAPDKSGLPSDRFSAERTGGSVSTLTIQRTQQEDSAVYLCASSIQGPYEQYFGPGTRLTVT.

The chain joins TRBV29-1 to TRBJ1-1; 10 positions match TRBD1. The CDR3 length is 14 residues. With 8 bases clipped from V and 4 bases from J, the junction kept 10 bases outside the gene matches. CDR1 and CDR2 (germline): SQVTM, ANQGSEA. The CDR3 region has the DNA TGCAGCCAAGGGGACAGGGGTCCGGGCACTGAAGCTTTCTTT. This codes for CSQGDRGPGTEAFF. Complete variable domain (other parts from reference TRBV29-1 and TRBJ1-1): SAVISQKPSRDICQRGTSLTIQCQVDSQVTMMFWYRQQPGQSLTLIATANQGSEATYESGFVIDKFPISRPNLTFSTLTVSNMSPEDSSIYLCSQGDRGPGTEAFFGQGTRLTVV.

In its sample, this clonotype was seen a few times. The chain is built from TRBV11-3 and TRBJ2-2, with D possibly TRBD2 on 5 matching bases. V was pared by 1 base and J by 4 bases, with 7 bases between. Germline-derived CDR1 and CDR2 are SGHNT and YENEEA. The CDR3 runs 14 residues. CDR3: CASSLGRGTGELFF. CDR3 DNA sequence: TGTGCCAGCAGCTTAGGCCGGGGCACCGGGGAGCTGTTTTTT. Variable domain in full (rest from reference TRBV11-3 and TRBJ2-2): EAGVVQSPRYKIIEKKQPVAFWCNPISGHNTLYWYLQNLGQGPELLIRYENEEAVDDSQLPKDRFSAERLKGVDSTLKIQPAELGDSAVYLCASSLGRGTGELFFGEGSRLTVL.

The chain recombines TRBV6-1 with TRBJ1-1; D gene ambiguous. This CDR3 has 14 residues. Between the trimmed V and J ends, which lost 6 bases and 1 base, there was a span of 12 bases. The V gene's germline CDR1 is MNHNS and CDR2 SASEGT. The CDR3 is CASSQRRENTEAFF. The CDR3 nucleotides read TGTGCCAGCAGCCAAAGGCGGGAGAACACTGAAGCTTTCTTT.

The chain uses TRBV2 and TRBJ1-1, with D perhaps TRBD1 (6 bases). CDR1 and CDR2 from the germline V gene are SNHLY and FYNNEI. V gave up 9 bases and J gave up 4 bases, with 15 bases separating them. The CDR3 has 13 residues. This chain's CDR3 is CASEIGQSTEAFF. CDR3 nucleotide sequence: TGTGCCAGTGAGATTGGACAGAGCACTGAAGCTTTCTTT.

This chain connects TRBV29-1 to TRBJ1-5, with D perhaps matching TRBD1 (5 bases). The germline V gene has CDR1 SQVTM and CDR2 ANQGSEA. The CDR3 is made up of 12 amino acids. Trimming stripped 5 bases from V and 7 bases from J, with 12 bases between. CDR3 DNA sequence: TGCAGCGTTTGGAGTGGGGGGCAGCCCCAGCATTTT. Protein: CSVWSGGQPQHF.

In its sample, this clonotype was seen a few times. J is TRBJ1-2 and V is TRBV19; D gene uncertain. The germline CDR1 and CDR2 sequences are LNHDA and SQIVND (reference sequence). V lost 3 bases to trimming and J lost 4 bases, with 18 bases between them. The CDR3 extends over 16 amino acids. This chain's CDR3 is CASSIGHPKRGYGYTF. The CDR3 DNA follows: TGTGCCAGTAGTATCGGTCATCCCAAGCGGGGCTATGGCTACACCTTC.